A selection of T cell receptor beta chains follows, all from one sample in a study of radiation and T cells in renal cell carcinoma. Clones were sequenced by immunoSEQ multiplex PCR, and TCRdb holds only the in-frame ones, with some missing. The repertoire includes 15,000 to 20,000 clones, about 56% of them detected once, and roughly 10% sits in the top ten. The material sequenced was tumor tissue, taken from a patient whose treatment included radiotherapy and nephrectomy. The source is a man aged 45-60 years with renal cell carcinoma. Each CDR3 is given with its conserved first and last residue. D genes are given only for firm matches. Size tells how often a clone was seen (once, few, many) or the class of an expanded clone, and some rows leave it out.

CDR3aa: CASSSNDQYFTGELFF
d_gene: .
len: 16
j_gene: TRBJ2-2
v_gene: TRBV7-9
abundance: .

CDR3aa: CASSLGAGAPDTQYF
d_gene: TRBD2
len: 15
j_gene: TRBJ2-3
v_gene: TRBV5-1
abundance: .

CDR3aa: CASTGWRRDEQYF
d_gene: .
len: 13
j_gene: TRBJ2-7
v_gene: TRBV27
abundance: .

CDR3aa: CASSDRGGSGEKLFF
d_gene: TRBD1
len: 15
j_gene: TRBJ1-4
v_gene: TRBV5-4
abundance: .

CDR3aa: CASSQDVSGNTIYF
d_gene: .
len: 14
j_gene: TRBJ1-3
v_gene: TRBV11-2
abundance: .

CDR3aa: CASSFLASGNTDTQYF
d_gene: TRBD2
len: 16
j_gene: TRBJ2-3
v_gene: TRBV11-2
abundance: .

CDR3aa: CSVGQGIYYGYTF
d_gene: TRBD1
len: 13
j_gene: TRBJ1-2
v_gene: TRBV29-1
abundance: .

CDR3aa: CASSLFPGPPGANVLTF
d_gene: .
len: 17
j_gene: TRBJ2-6
v_gene: TRBV23-1
abundance: .

CDR3aa: CASSYLGYNQPQHF
d_gene: .
len: 14
j_gene: TRBJ1-5
v_gene: TRBV6-5
abundance: .

CDR3aa: CASSDSGTHEQFF
d_gene: .
len: 13
j_gene: TRBJ2-1
v_gene: TRBV6-4
abundance: .

CDR3aa: CASSEGLNTGELFF
d_gene: .
len: 14
j_gene: TRBJ2-2
v_gene: TRBV6-4
abundance: .

CDR3aa: CASSKAGCGGEHYNEQFF
d_gene: .
len: 18
j_gene: TRBJ2-1
v_gene: TRBV21-1
abundance: .

CDR3aa: CASSEFSNQPQHF
d_gene: .
len: 13
j_gene: TRBJ1-5
v_gene: TRBV2
abundance: .

CDR3aa: CASSPRGGALEAFF
d_gene: .
len: 14
j_gene: TRBJ1-1
v_gene: TRBV7-9
abundance: few

CDR3aa: CASGETGWDYEQYF
d_gene: TRBD1
len: 14
j_gene: TRBJ2-7
v_gene: TRBV7-2
abundance: medium-sized

CDR3aa: CASSPNQGTAARNTGELFF
d_gene: .
len: 19
j_gene: TRBJ2-2
v_gene: TRBV18
abundance: .

CDR3aa: CSVVPGEIEAFF
d_gene: .
len: 12
j_gene: TRBJ1-1
v_gene: TRBV29-1
abundance: .

CDR3aa: CASSLAGGSGGGYTF
d_gene: .
len: 15
j_gene: TRBJ1-2
v_gene: TRBV7-2
abundance: once

CDR3aa: CASSESGANVLTF
d_gene: .
len: 13
j_gene: TRBJ2-6
v_gene: TRBV19
abundance: few

CDR3aa: CASSLGPGDTEAFF
d_gene: .
len: 14
j_gene: TRBJ1-1
v_gene: TRBV5-1
abundance: .

CDR3aa: CASIPGQEFVEQYF
d_gene: TRBD1
len: 14
j_gene: TRBJ2-7
v_gene: TRBV6-5
abundance: .

CDR3aa: CASSQEFGGQGRTGELFF
d_gene: TRBD1
len: 18
j_gene: TRBJ2-2
v_gene: TRBV4-3
abundance: .

CDR3aa: CASSQGLAGGSYNEQFF
d_gene: TRBD2
len: 17
j_gene: TRBJ2-1
v_gene: TRBV5-4
abundance: .

CDR3aa: CASSQWDEQYF
d_gene: .
len: 11
j_gene: TRBJ2-7
v_gene: TRBV14
abundance: few

CDR3aa: CASSLGSGPYEQYF
d_gene: .
len: 14
j_gene: TRBJ2-7
v_gene: TRBV7-9
abundance: .

CDR3aa: CASIRRTRGGFTEAFF
d_gene: .
len: 16
j_gene: TRBJ1-1
v_gene: TRBV19
abundance: few

CDR3aa: CASREFSSYEQYF
d_gene: .
len: 13
j_gene: TRBJ2-7
v_gene: TRBV5-4
abundance: .

CDR3aa: CAISESNRGLEQPQHF
d_gene: TRBD1
len: 16
j_gene: TRBJ1-5
v_gene: TRBV10-3
abundance: .

CDR3aa: CASSLEGRTDTQYF
d_gene: .
len: 14
j_gene: TRBJ2-3
v_gene: TRBV7-9
abundance: .

CDR3aa: CASSEMGTGGNEQFF
d_gene: TRBD1
len: 15
j_gene: TRBJ2-1
v_gene: TRBV6-1
abundance: .

CDR3aa: CASSLGQMEGLIQYF
d_gene: .
len: 15
j_gene: TRBJ2-4
v_gene: TRBV7-9
abundance: many

CDR3aa: CASRLAGVTDTQYF
d_gene: TRBD2
len: 14
j_gene: TRBJ2-3
v_gene: TRBV6-5
abundance: few

CDR3aa: CAWSRQFSYNEQFF
d_gene: .
len: 14
j_gene: TRBJ2-1
v_gene: TRBV30
abundance: .

CDR3aa: CSVLNDRGWSNEQFF
d_gene: TRBD1
len: 15
j_gene: TRBJ2-1
v_gene: TRBV29-1
abundance: .

CDR3aa: CASRLRTENGYTF
d_gene: .
len: 13
j_gene: TRBJ1-2
v_gene: TRBV6-5
abundance: .

CDR3aa: CARSPDPASLEQYF
d_gene: .
len: 14
j_gene: TRBJ2-7
v_gene: TRBV5-3
abundance: .

CDR3aa: CASREPGQGGGNTEAFF
d_gene: TRBD1
len: 17
j_gene: TRBJ1-1
v_gene: TRBV25-1
abundance: .

CDR3aa: CASSEGLANTGELFF
d_gene: .
len: 15
j_gene: TRBJ2-2
v_gene: TRBV6-1
abundance: .

CDR3aa: CASSGQLNYEQYF
d_gene: .
len: 13
j_gene: TRBJ2-7
v_gene: TRBV2
abundance: .

CDR3aa: CASSVAPGSGAWGTQYF
d_gene: .
len: 17
j_gene: TRBJ2-3
v_gene: TRBV9
abundance: .

CDR3aa: CASSRGRGTYEQYF
d_gene: .
len: 14
j_gene: TRBJ2-7
v_gene: TRBV7-2
abundance: .

CDR3aa: CASSQTRGYGLLNGYTF
d_gene: TRBD1
len: 17
j_gene: TRBJ1-2
v_gene: TRBV4-3
abundance: .

CDR3aa: CASSLLTGEMNTEAFF
d_gene: TRBD1
len: 16
j_gene: TRBJ1-1
v_gene: TRBV5-1
abundance: .

CDR3aa: CASEAGGRYEQYF
d_gene: TRBD2
len: 13
j_gene: TRBJ2-7
v_gene: TRBV2
abundance: .

CDR3aa: CASSLGLGRSYEQYF
d_gene: .
len: 15
j_gene: TRBJ2-7
v_gene: TRBV7-3
abundance: .

CDR3aa: CASSQVWGGRGGTTDTQYF
d_gene: TRBD2
len: 19
j_gene: TRBJ2-3
v_gene: TRBV4-2
abundance: few

CDR3aa: CASSPVSPAPGRQPQHF
d_gene: .
len: 17
j_gene: TRBJ1-5
v_gene: TRBV5-1
abundance: .